The 16 T cell receptor beta chains presented below share a single source sample, sequenced in a study of blood T cell repertoires in COVID-19. TCRdb keeps only in-frame clones here, not all; method: immunoSEQ multiplex PCR. The sample yields around 71,000 clones, more than 75% seen once. The sequencing input was peripheral blood. These receptors were obtained from a woman aged 60-75 years with acute or convalescent COVID-19.

V is TRBV7-9 and J is TRBJ2-5, with D perhaps TRBD2 (5 bases). The germline V gene has CDR1 SEHNR and CDR2 FQNEAQ (reference sequence). CDR3 size: 14 residues. V dropped 1 base and J dropped 6 bases, with 12 bases sitting between them. The CDR3 DNA reads TGTGCCAGCAGCTTAGAAGGCGGGCTGAAGACCCAGTACTTC. The encoded protein is CASSLEGGLKTQYF. The entire variable domain, with the rest obtained from reference TRBV7-9 and TRBJ2-5, is as follows: DTGVSQNPRHKITKRGQNVTFRCDPISEHNRLYWYRQTLGQGPEFLTYFQNEAQLEKSRLLSDRFSAERPKGSFSTLEIQRTEQGDSAMYLCASSLEGGLKTQYFGPGTRLLVL.

This chain links TRBV6-5 with TRBJ1-1; 7 bases are shared with TRBD1. V lost 6 bases and J lost 3; bases outside the gene matches: 4. The CDR3 consists of 13 residues. Germline assignment: CDR1 MNHEY and CDR2 SVGAGI. DNA for the CDR3: TGTGCCAGCAGACAGGGGTCGCACACTGAAGCTTTCTTT. It encodes CASRQGSHTEAFF.

The chain employs TRBV5-4 and TRBJ2-3; a possible D gene is TRBD1 (6 bases). Trimming shortened V by 0 bases and J by 2 bases, and 13 bases separated the two germline ends. Germline V gene data show CDR1 as SGHNT and CDR2 as YYREEE (reference sequence). This CDR3 spans 16 amino acids. Here the CDR3 reads CASSLEGVVSTDTQYF. Written as DNA, the CDR3 is TGTGCCAGCAGCTTGGAGGGGGTAGTATCCACAGATACGCAGTATTTT. Drawing the rest from reference TRBV5-4 and TRBJ2-3, the complete variable domain is ETGVTQSPTHLIKTRGQQVTLRCSSQSGHNTVSWYQQALGQGPQFIFQYYREEENGRGNFPPRFSGLQFPNYSSELNVNALELDDSALYLCASSLEGVVSTDTQYFGPGTRLTVL.

The CDR3 nucleotides are TGTGCCAGTAGTATTCACAGTCACTATGGCTACACCTTC. Its translation: CASSIHSHYGYTF. This chain uses TRBV19 with TRBJ1-2; D is unresolved. V was clipped by 3 bases and J by 3 bases, with 8 bases between them. Germline loops: CDR1 LNHDA, CDR2 SQIVND (reference sequence). The CDR3 loop spans 13 amino acids.

The rearrangement uses TRBV30 and TRBJ2-2, with TRBD2 matching 9 bases. Germline V lookup: CDR1 GTSNPN, CDR2 SVGIG (reference sequence). This CDR3 region has 15 residues. J was trimmed by 7 bases and V by 5 bases; bases with no gene match: 11. CDR3 sequence (DNA): TGTGCCTGGCTCTTTCCGGGACTAGCCGGCGGGGAGCTGTTTTTT. Translation gives CAWLFPGLAGGELFF.

This clone was counted between two and nine times. In DNA, the CDR3 is TGCAGCCACGGGACTTCCTACGAGCAGTACTTC. Protein product: CSHGTSYEQYF. J is TRBJ2-7 and V is TRBV20-1; D may be TRBD2 (6 bases). From germline, CDR1 is DFQATT and CDR2 SNEGSKA (reference sequence). CDR3 length: 11 amino acids.

Only one count was recorded for this clone. The chain carries TRBV6-2 or TRBV6-3 and TRBJ1-2; TRBD1 agrees at 10 bases. Germline V gene sequence: CDR1 MNHEY, CDR2 SVGEGT. The CDR3 is 18 amino acids. J was trimmed by 4 bases and V by 2 bases; bases with no gene match: 13. This CDR3 is CASSYTVGTGDVGYGYTF. Here the CDR3 DNA reads TGTGCCAGCAGTTACACCGTCGGGACAGGGGACGTCGGCTATGGCTACACCTTC.

As regards this clone: Other DNA sequences in the same sample also yield this CDR3. The chain combines TRBV7-9 with TRBJ1-4, with TRBD1 identical over 9 bases. The V and J ends lost 5 bases and 8 bases, in that order; junction bases with no gene match: 6. Germline assignment: CDR1 SEHNR and CDR2 FQNEAQ (reference sequence). This CDR3 contains 14 residues. Written as DNA, the CDR3 is TGTGCCAGCAGCCCCCGGACAGGGGTCGAAAAACTGTTTTTT. This translates into CASSPRTGVEKLFF.

The chain links TRBV4-2 to TRBJ1-1; D is perhaps TRBD1 (5 bases). The CDR3 runs to 13 residues. Germline CDR1 reads LGHNA; CDR2 reads YNFKEQ. With 4 bases removed from V and 10 bases from J, the gap between germline ends came to 16 bases. This CDR3 is CASSPFPGRGAFF. The CDR3 DNA is TGTGCCAGCAGCCCCTTTCCGGGGCGGGGAGCTTTCTTT.

This chain joins TRBV11-3 and TRBJ1-1; D is undetermined. The CDR3 length is 13 residues. Trimming stripped 6 bases from V and 1 base from J, with 9 bases between. CDR1 SGHNT and CDR2 YENEEA come from the germline V gene. The CDR3 spells CASSLTGNTEAFF. The CDR3, as DNA: TGTGCCAGCAGTTTGACTGGGAACACTGAAGCTTTCTTT.

This chain joins TRBV6-6 and TRBJ2-7, with D tentatively TRBD1 (6 bases). The ends were cut back, 6 bases at V and 6 bases at J, with 18 bases in the middle. CDR3 length: 14 amino acids. The V gene's germline CDR1 is MNHNY and CDR2 SVGAGI (reference sequence). The CDR3 DNA reads as TGTGCCAGCAGGCTGACAGGAGCTAAGGGCGAGCAGTACTTC. This sequence encodes CASRLTGAKGEQYF.

The chain has TRBV6-2 or TRBV6-3 and TRBJ1-2; the D is unclear. V lost 6 bases to trimming and J lost 4 bases, with 12 bases between them. The CDR3 totals 13 residues. Germline assignment: CDR1 MNHEY and CDR2 SVGEGT. This CDR3 is CASSPSVRYGYTF. The CDR3 bases are TGTGCCAGCAGCCCATCCGTCCGCTATGGCTACACCTTC.

The chain is built from TRBV7-8 and TRBJ2-1, with 9 bases fitting TRBD1. The CDR3 is 12 amino acids. Germline loops: CDR1 SGHVS, CDR2 FQNEAQ. V lost 6 bases and J lost 8; bases outside the gene matches: 2. CDR3 residues: CASRRTGDEQFF. CDR3 coding DNA: TGTGCCAGCAGGAGGACAGGGGATGAGCAGTTCTTC.

The chain joins TRBV6-2 or TRBV6-3 to TRBJ2-3; D is possibly TRBD1 (5 bases). The V end was cut by 0 bases, the J end by 3 bases, with 13 bases between. Germline V gives CDR1 MNHEY, CDR2 SVGEGT. The CDR3 totals 16 residues. CDR3 sequence reads: CASSYSSRQGTDTQYF. CDR3 DNA: TGTGCCAGCAGTTACTCGAGTCGGCAGGGAACAGATACGCAGTATTTT.

This chain uses TRBV11-2 with TRBJ2-5; D unresolved. CDR1 and CDR2 (germline): SGHAT, FQNNGV. V was clipped by 1 base and J by 3 bases, with 12 bases between them. The CDR3 has 15 residues. The CDR3 loop is CASSLVQTAEETQYF. CDR3 in DNA: TGTGCCAGCAGCTTAGTCCAGACTGCAGAAGAGACCCAGTACTTC.

This chain connects TRBV19 to TRBJ2-2; 9 nucleotides align to TRBD1. The CDR3 is made up of 17 amino acids. Trimming removed 5 bases from V and 0 bases from J; junction bases left unmatched: 7. Germline CDR1 LNHDA, CDR2 SQIVND (reference sequence). In nucleotides, the CDR3 is TGTGCCAGTAGTGTGGGTCGGGACAGGGCGAACACCGGGGAGCTGTTTTTT. Translated: CASSVGRDRANTGELFF.